The T cell receptor beta chain described here comes from a study of control samples from healthy donors and cancer patients. The data were produced by immunoSEQ multiplex PCR, yet TCRdb's version contains in-frame clones alone and is incomplete. The table includes 70,000 to 90,000 clones, 85% to 95% detected once. V was clipped by 2 bases and J by 5 bases; unmatched bases: 3. Looked up from germline, CDR1 is SQVTM and CDR2 is ANQGSEA. This CDR3 comprises 13 residues. The V call is TRBV29-1, the J call TRBJ1-2; 9 nucleotides align to TRBD1. The sequenced sample consisted of blood. This TCR was sampled from a middle-aged woman in good health. The CDR3 DNA reads TGCAGCGTTGAATTGGGACAGGGATATGGCTACACCTTC. It specifies CSVELGQGYGYTF.